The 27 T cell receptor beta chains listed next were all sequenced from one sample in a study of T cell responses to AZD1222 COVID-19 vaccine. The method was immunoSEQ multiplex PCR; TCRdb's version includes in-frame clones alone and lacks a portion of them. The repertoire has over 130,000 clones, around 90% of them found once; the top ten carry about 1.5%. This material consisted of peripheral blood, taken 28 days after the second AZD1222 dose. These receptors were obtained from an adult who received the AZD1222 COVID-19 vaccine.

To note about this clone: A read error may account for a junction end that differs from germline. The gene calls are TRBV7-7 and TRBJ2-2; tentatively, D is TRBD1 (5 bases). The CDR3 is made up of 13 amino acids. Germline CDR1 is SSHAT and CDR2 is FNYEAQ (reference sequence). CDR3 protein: CASSQGQRGELFF. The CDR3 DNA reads TGTGCTAGCAGCCAAGGACAACGCGGGGAGCTGTTTTTT.

CDR3 amino acids: CASRLDRGPFYGYTF. The CDR3 nucleotides read TGTGCCAGCAGACTAGACAGGGGTCCTTTCTATGGCTACACCTTC. This chain connects TRBV28 to TRBJ1-2, with 8 bases identical to TRBD1. From germline, CDR1 is MDHEN and CDR2 SYDVKM. The V gene end was trimmed by 6 bases and the J gene end by 4 bases; junction bases not matched to a gene: 10. The CDR3 runs 15 residues.

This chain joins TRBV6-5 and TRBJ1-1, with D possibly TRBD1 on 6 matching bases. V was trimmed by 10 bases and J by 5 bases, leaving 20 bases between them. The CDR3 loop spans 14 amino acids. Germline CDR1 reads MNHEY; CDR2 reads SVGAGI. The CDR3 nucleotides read TGTGCCACCAAACCGACAGGCCCAGGGACTGAAGCTTTCTTT. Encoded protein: CATKPTGPGTEAFF.

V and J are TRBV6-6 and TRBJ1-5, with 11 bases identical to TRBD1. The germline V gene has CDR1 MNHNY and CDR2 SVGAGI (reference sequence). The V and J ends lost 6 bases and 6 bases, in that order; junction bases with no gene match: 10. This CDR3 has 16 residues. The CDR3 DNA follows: TGTGCCAGCAGGCCCGGGACAGGGGGTAGAACTCAGCCCCAGCATTTT. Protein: CASRPGTGGRTQPQHF.

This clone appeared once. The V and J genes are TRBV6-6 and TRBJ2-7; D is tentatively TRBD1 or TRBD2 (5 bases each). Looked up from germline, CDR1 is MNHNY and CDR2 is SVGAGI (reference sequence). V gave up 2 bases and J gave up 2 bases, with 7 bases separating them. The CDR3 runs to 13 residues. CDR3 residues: CASSYGGPYEQYV. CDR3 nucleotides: TGTGCCAGCAGTTACGGGGGTCCCTACGAGCAGTACGTC.

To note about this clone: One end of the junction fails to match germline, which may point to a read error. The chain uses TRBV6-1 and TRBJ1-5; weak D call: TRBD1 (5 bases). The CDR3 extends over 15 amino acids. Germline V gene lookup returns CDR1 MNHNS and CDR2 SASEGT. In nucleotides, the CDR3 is TGTGCCAGCAGGGAAGGGGCTCGCAGCAATCAGCCCCAGCATTTT. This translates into CASREGARSNQPQHF.

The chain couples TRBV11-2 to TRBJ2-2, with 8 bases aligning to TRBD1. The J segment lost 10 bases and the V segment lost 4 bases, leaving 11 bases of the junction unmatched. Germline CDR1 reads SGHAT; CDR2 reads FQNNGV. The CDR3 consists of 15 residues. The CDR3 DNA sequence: TGTGCCAGCAGCTCTGGACAGGGCTTTGATTTGGAGCTGTTTTTT. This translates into CASSSGQGFDLELFF.

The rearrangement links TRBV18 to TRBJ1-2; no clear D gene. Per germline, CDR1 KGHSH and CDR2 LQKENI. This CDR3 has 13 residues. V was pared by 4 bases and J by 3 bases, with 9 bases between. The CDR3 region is CASSLMRDYGYTF. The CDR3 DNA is TGTGCCAGCTCACTTATGCGTGACTATGGCTACACCTTC.

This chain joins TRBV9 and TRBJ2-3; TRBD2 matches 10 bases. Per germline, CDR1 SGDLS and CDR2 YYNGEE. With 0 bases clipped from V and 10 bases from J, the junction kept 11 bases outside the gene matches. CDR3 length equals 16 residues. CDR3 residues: CASSVATASGSYSQYF. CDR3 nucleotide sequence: TGTGCCAGCAGCGTAGCTACGGCTAGCGGGAGTTATTCGCAGTATTTT.

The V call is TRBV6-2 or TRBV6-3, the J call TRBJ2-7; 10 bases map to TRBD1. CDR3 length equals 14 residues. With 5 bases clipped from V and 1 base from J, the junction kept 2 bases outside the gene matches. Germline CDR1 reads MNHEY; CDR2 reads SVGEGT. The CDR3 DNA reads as TGTGCCAGCAGTGCGGGACAGGGGTCCTACGAGCAGTACTTC. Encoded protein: CASSAGQGSYEQYF.

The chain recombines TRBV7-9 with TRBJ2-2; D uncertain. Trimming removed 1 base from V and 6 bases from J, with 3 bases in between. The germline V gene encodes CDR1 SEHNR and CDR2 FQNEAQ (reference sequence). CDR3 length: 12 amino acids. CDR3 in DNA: TGTGCCAGCAGCTTAGACCCCGGGGAGCTGTTTTTT. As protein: CASSLDPGELFF.

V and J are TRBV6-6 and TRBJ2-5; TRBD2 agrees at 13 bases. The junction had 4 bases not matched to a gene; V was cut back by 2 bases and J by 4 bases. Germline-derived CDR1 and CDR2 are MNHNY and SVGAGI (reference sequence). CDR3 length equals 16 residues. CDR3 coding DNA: TGTGCCAGCAGTTACAAGAGACTAGCGGGAGGAGAGACCCAGTACTTC. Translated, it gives CASSYKRLAGGETQYF.

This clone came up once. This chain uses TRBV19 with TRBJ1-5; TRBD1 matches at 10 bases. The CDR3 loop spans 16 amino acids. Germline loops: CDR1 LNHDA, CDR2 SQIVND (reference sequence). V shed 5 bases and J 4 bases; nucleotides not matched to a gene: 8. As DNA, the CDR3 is TGTGCCAGTAGTCTCGGGACAGGGGCAGGGAATCAGCCCCAGCATTTT. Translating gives CASSLGTGAGNQPQHF.

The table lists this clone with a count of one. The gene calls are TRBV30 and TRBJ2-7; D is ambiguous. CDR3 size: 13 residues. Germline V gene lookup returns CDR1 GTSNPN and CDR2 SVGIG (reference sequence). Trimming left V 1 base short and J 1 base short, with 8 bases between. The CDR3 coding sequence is TGTGCCTGGAGTGGTATCAGTTCCTACGAGCAGTACTTC. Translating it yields CAWSGISSYEQYF.

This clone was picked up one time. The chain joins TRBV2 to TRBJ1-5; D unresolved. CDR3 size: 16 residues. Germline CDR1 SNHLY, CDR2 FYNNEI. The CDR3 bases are TGTACAAGCACAATGCAAGGAGGGATAAGCAATCAGCCCCAGCATTTT. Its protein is CTSTMQGGISNQPQHF.

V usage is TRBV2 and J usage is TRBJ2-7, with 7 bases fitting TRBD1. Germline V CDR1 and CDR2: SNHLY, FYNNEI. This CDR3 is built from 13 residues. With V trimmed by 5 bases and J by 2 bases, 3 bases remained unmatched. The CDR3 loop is CASSRGQAYEQYF. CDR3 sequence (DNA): TGTGCCAGCAGTAGAGGACAGGCCTACGAGCAGTACTTC.

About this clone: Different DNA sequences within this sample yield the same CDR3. The CDR3 loop reads CSVDSSNYGYTF. The CDR3 nucleotides read TGCAGCGTTGATAGCTCTAACTATGGCTACACCTTC. The chain uses TRBV29-1 and TRBJ1-2; no definite D call. Germline CDR1 and CDR2: SQVTM and ANQGSEA. This CDR3 comprises 12 residues. Trimming removed 3 bases at V and 0 bases at J, with 5 bases between.

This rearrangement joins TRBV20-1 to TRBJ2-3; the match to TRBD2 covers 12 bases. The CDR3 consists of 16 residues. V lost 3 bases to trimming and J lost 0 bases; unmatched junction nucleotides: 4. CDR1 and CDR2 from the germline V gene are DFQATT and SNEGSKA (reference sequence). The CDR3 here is CSASPGTSGSTDTQYF. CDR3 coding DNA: TGCAGTGCTAGTCCCGGGACTAGCGGGAGCACAGATACGCAGTATTTT.

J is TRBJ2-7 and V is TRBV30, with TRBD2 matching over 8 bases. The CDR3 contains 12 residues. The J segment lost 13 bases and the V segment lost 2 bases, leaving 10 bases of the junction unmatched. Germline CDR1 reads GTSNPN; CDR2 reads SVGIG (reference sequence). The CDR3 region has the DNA TGTGCCTGGAGTACAGCGGGGACTAGTCTCTACTTC. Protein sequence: CAWSTAGTSLYF.

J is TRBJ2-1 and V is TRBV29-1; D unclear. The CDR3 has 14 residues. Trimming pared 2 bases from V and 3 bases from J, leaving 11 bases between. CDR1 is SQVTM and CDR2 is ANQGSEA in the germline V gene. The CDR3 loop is CSVEFRLDYNEQFF. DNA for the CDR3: TGCAGCGTTGAATTTCGGCTAGACTACAATGAGCAGTTCTTC.

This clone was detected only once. This chain's CDR3 is CEPEYNQPQHF. The CDR3 nucleotides are TGTGAGCCAGAATACAATCAGCCCCAGCATTTT. The V gene is TRBV28, the J gene TRBJ1-5; D remains unclear. Germline CDR1 and CDR2: MDHEN and SYDVKM. The CDR3 is made up of 11 amino acids. The full variable domain, with the rest looked up from reference TRBV28 and TRBJ1-5, is DVKVTQSSRYLVKRTGEKVFLECVQDMDHENMFWYRQDPGLGLRLIYFSYDVKMKEKGDIPEGYSVSREKKERFSLILESASTNQTSMYLCEPEYNQPQHFGDGTRLSIL.

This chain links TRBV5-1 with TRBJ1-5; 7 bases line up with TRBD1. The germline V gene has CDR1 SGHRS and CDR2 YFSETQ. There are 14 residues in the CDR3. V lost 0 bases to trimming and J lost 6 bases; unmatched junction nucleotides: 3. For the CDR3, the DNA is TGCGCCAGCAGCTTGGGACAGGGAGGTCAGCCCCAGCATTTT. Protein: CASSLGQGGQPQHF.

The CDR3 coding sequence is TGTGCCACCAGCAGAGACCCCCTCGGGGGTAGGACTAATGAAAAACTGTTTTTT. This gives the protein CATSRDPLGGRTNEKLFF. The J gene is TRBJ1-4, the V gene TRBV15; tentatively, D is TRBD1 (5 bases). The CDR3 is 18 amino acids. Germline assignment: CDR1 LNHNV and CDR2 YYDKDF (reference sequence). Trimming left V 0 bases short and J 2 bases short, with 16 bases between.

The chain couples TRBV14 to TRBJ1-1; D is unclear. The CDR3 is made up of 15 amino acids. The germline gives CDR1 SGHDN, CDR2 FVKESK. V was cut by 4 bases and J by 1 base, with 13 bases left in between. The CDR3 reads CASSPAWSPNTEAFF. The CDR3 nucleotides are TGTGCCAGCAGCCCGGCTTGGAGCCCGAACACTGAAGCTTTCTTT.

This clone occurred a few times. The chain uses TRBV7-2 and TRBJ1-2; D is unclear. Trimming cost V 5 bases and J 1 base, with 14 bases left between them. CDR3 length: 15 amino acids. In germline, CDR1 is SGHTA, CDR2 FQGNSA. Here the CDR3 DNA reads TGTGCCAGCAGCCCCACGCGACGGAATAACTATGGCTACACCTTC. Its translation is CASSPTRRNNYGYTF.

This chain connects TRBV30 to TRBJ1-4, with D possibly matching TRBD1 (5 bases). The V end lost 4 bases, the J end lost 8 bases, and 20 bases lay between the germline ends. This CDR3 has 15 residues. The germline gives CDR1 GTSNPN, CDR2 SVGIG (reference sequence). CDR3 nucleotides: TGTGCCTGGACCGGGACCGCCGTGGGTGAGGAAAAACTGTTTTTT. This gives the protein CAWTGTAVGEEKLFF.

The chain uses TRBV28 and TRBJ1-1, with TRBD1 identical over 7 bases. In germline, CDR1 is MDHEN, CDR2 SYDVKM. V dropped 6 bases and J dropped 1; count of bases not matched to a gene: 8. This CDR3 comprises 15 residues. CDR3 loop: CASSPATGTNTEAFF. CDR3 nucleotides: TGTGCCAGCAGCCCCGCGACAGGGACGAACACTGAAGCTTTCTTT.